Listed here are 23 T cell receptor beta chains from one sample, sequenced in a study of radiation and T cells in renal cell carcinoma. This sample's time point: baseline pretreatment blood. Treatment indicated: 15 Gy SBRT to primary tumor, nephrectomy 4 weeks later. Libraries were prepared by immunoSEQ multiplex PCR; TCRdb keeps only in-frame clonotypes and omits some of them. The table records about 59,000 clones, around 80% of them present only once. The sequencing used blood, collected from a patient whose treatment included radiotherapy and nephrectomy. These receptors all come from a man in his 60s with renal cell carcinoma.

The chain links TRBV19 to TRBJ1-2, with 7 bases that match TRBD1. Germline V lookup: CDR1 LNHDA, CDR2 SQIVND (reference sequence). The junction had 2 bases not matched to a gene; V was cut back by 2 bases and J by 2 bases. The CDR3 runs 14 residues. The CDR3 sequence: CASSIPGQNYGYTF. Written as DNA, the CDR3 is TGTGCCAGTAGTATACCGGGACAGAACTATGGCTACACCTTC.

The chain combines TRBV5-6 with TRBJ2-2; 8 bases match TRBD2. V shed 7 bases, J shed 4 bases, and the junction held 18 bases outside the gene matches. From germline, CDR1 is SGHDT and CDR2 YYEEEE. The CDR3 loop spans 18 amino acids. CDR3 in amino acids: CASDMLGAGVSGTGELFF. CDR3 bases: TGTGCCAGCGATATGCTAGGAGCGGGAGTTTCGGGCACCGGGGAGCTGTTTTTT. Supplemented by reference TRBV5-6 and TRBJ2-2, the full variable domain reads DAGVTQSPTHLIKTRGQQVTLRCSPKSGHDTVSWYQQALGQGPQFIFQYYEEEERQRGNFPDRFSGHQFPNYSSELNVNALLLGDSALYLCASDMLGAGVSGTGELFFGEGSRLTVL.

V usage is TRBV19 and J usage is TRBJ2-7; 12 positions match TRBD1. Losses at the gene ends were 6 bases for V and 2 bases for J; bases not matched to a gene: 5. This CDR3 contains 15 residues. Germline values: CDR1 LNHDA, CDR2 SQIVND (reference sequence). This CDR3 reads CASSPRDRGPYEQYF. In DNA, the CDR3 is TGTGCCAGTAGCCCACGGGACAGGGGGCCCTACGAGCAGTACTTC.

The rearrangement uses TRBV28 and TRBJ2-3; 15 bases fit TRBD2. The CDR3 has 17 amino acids. Per germline, CDR1 MDHEN and CDR2 SYDVKM. The junction had 9 bases not matched to a gene; V was cut back by 6 bases and J by 5 bases. CDR3 amino acids: CASSRTSGRAFRDTQYF. In DNA form, the CDR3 reads TGTGCCAGCAGCCGGACTAGCGGGAGGGCTTTTAGAGATACGCAGTATTTT. The complete variable domain, with remaining parts taken from reference TRBV28 and TRBJ2-3, reads DVKVTQSSRYLVKRTGEKVFLECVQDMDHENMFWYRQDPGLGLRLIYFSYDVKMKEKGDIPEGYSVSREKKERFSLILESASTNQTSMYLCASSRTSGRAFRDTQYFGPGTRLTVL.

J is TRBJ1-1 and V is TRBV28, with unresolved D. Germline CDR1 and CDR2: MDHEN and SYDVKM. The CDR3 runs 15 residues. Trimming removed 4 bases at V and 0 bases at J, with 12 bases between. The CDR3 nucleotides read TGTGCCAGCAGTTCGTTCGGACTCATGAACACTGAAGCTTTCTTT. The encoded protein is CASSSFGLMNTEAFF.

The chain employs TRBV7-2 and TRBJ1-1; possible D gene TRBD1, 6 bases. The length of the CDR3 is 15 residues. The ends were cut back, 4 bases at V and 1 base at J, with 13 bases in the middle. The germline CDR1 and CDR2 sequences are SGHTA and FQGNSA. CDR3 in DNA: TGTGCCAGCAGCTCAGGGGCGGGAGGGAACACTGAAGCTTTCTTT. Residues: CASSSGAGGNTEAFF.

CDR3 sequence (DNA): TGTGCCAGCATCACTCCAGGAGGGGGCCCTGGGGCCAACGTCCTGACTTTC. Its translation: CASITPGGGPGANVLTF. This sequence joins TRBV28 and TRBJ2-6, with a weak D call TRBD1 (7 bases). Germline CDR1 is MDHEN and CDR2 is SYDVKM. This CDR3 contains 17 residues. The V and J ends lost 7 bases and 2 bases respectively, with 18 bases between them.

V gene TRBV6-5 combines with J gene TRBJ2-5; 12 bases fit TRBD2. Trimming removed 1 base from V and 5 bases from J; junction bases left unmatched: 5. The length of the CDR3 is 16 residues. Germline CDR1 MNHEY, CDR2 SVGAGI. The CDR3 DNA sequence: TGTGCCAGCAGTTACTGGCTAGCGGGAGGGGTGGAGACCCAGTACTTC. This gives the protein CASSYWLAGGVETQYF.

CDR3 loop: CASSFGDSKNIQYF. Here the CDR3 DNA reads TGTGCCAGCAGCTTTGGGGACTCCAAAAACATTCAGTACTTC. This sequence joins TRBV5-4 and TRBJ2-4, with a weak D call TRBD2 (6 bases). Germline lookup yields CDR1 SGHNT and CDR2 YYREEE (reference sequence). This CDR3 is built from 14 residues. Trimming left V 2 bases short and J 2 bases short, with 8 bases between. Full variable domain (outside the CDR3, taken from reference TRBV5-4 and TRBJ2-4): ETGVTQSPTHLIKTRGQQVTLRCSSQSGHNTVSWYQQALGQGPQFIFQYYREEENGRGNFPPRFSGLQFPNYSSELNVNALELDDSALYLCASSFGDSKNIQYFGAGTRLSVL.

The V and J genes are TRBV19 and TRBJ2-5; D is possibly TRBD2 (5 bases). The CDR3 totals 13 residues. CDR1 is LNHDA and CDR2 is SQIVND in the germline V gene (reference sequence). The V and J ends lost 3 bases and 1 base respectively, with 6 bases between them. CDR3 sequence reads: CASSIGGQETQYF. Here the CDR3 DNA reads TGTGCCAGTAGTATCGGAGGCCAAGAGACCCAGTACTTC.

The table lists this clone with a count of one. The gene calls are TRBV5-1 and TRBJ1-1; 7 nucleotides agree with TRBD1. The CDR3 is 14 residues long. Germline-derived CDR1 and CDR2 are SGHRS and YFSETQ. The V segment lost 4 bases and the J segment 8 bases; nucleotides outside the gene matches: 11. The CDR3, as DNA: TGCGCCAGCAGCAAAACCGGGACAGATTACGAAGCTTTCTTT. It is translated as CASSKTGTDYEAFF.

This clone is a singleton in its sample. V gene TRBV30 combines with J gene TRBJ2-2, with 9 bases fitting TRBD1. V shed 2 bases, J shed 5 bases, and the junction held 9 bases outside the gene matches. This CDR3 comprises 16 residues. Germline loops: CDR1 GTSNPN, CDR2 SVGIG (reference sequence). CDR3 residues: CAWSTQGAFGTGELFF. CDR3 nucleotide sequence: TGTGCCTGGAGTACACAGGGGGCGTTTGGGACCGGGGAGCTGTTTTTT.

The V call is TRBV7-8, the J call TRBJ2-2; weak D call: TRBD2 (6 bases). This CDR3 contains 17 residues. The V gene's germline CDR1 is SGHVS and CDR2 FQNEAQ. V lost 4 bases to trimming and J lost 4 bases, with 19 bases between them. This CDR3 reads CASSSGTGTVVTGELFF. Written as DNA, the CDR3 is TGTGCCAGCAGCTCCGGTACCGGGACTGTTGTCACCGGGGAGCTGTTTTTT.

This chain joins TRBV7-9 and TRBJ1-6; 10 positions agree with TRBD1. V lost 5 bases, J lost 7 bases, and 5 bases stayed unmatched. The CDR3 loop spans 15 amino acids. Germline lookup yields CDR1 SEHNR and CDR2 FQNEAQ (reference sequence). The CDR3: CASSRQGAGNSPLHF. CDR3 nucleotide sequence: TGTGCCAGCAGCCGACAGGGGGCTGGGAATTCACCCCTCCACTTT.

The rearrangement uses TRBV30 and TRBJ1-6; D uncertain. The CDR3 length is 16 residues. V gave up 0 bases and J gave up 0 bases, with 9 bases separating them. Germline assignment: CDR1 GTSNPN and CDR2 SVGIG (reference sequence). Written as DNA, the CDR3 is TGTGCCTGGAGTGTACAAGGGAGCTCCTATAATTCACCCCTCCACTTT. Protein product: CAWSVQGSSYNSPLHF.

This clone appeared a few times. The J gene is TRBJ2-7, the V gene TRBV10-1; 11 positions match TRBD1. The CDR3 spans 15 residues. With 6 bases clipped from V and 4 bases from J, the junction kept 8 bases outside the gene matches. The germline gives CDR1 WNHNN, CDR2 SYGVQD (reference sequence). In DNA form, the CDR3 reads TGCGCCAGCAGCCAAGGACAGGGGGCAAGGTACGAGCAGTACTTC. It encodes CASSQGQGARYEQYF.

This CDR3 is CASSHRTYNEQFF. DNA of the CDR3: TGTGCCAGCAGTCATCGGACTTACAATGAGCAGTTCTTC. The chain has TRBV27 and TRBJ2-1; possible D gene TRBD2, 5 bases. V lost 5 bases, J lost 4 bases, and 9 bases lay in between. This CDR3 has 13 amino acids. Germline values: CDR1 MNHEY, CDR2 SMNVEV (reference sequence).

This chain links TRBV19 with TRBJ1-1; weak D call: TRBD1 (6 bases). The germline V gene encodes CDR1 LNHDA and CDR2 SQIVND (reference sequence). V was shortened by 1 base and J by 4 bases, with 10 bases between the two germline ends. The CDR3 totals 14 residues. The CDR3 coding sequence is TGTGCCAGTAGTATAGTAGGGGGGAGCACTGAAGCTTTCTTT. Protein product: CASSIVGGSTEAFF.

As to this clone: An end of the junction differs from the germline gene, which may be a read error. The CDR3 DNA is TGCAGGGCTAGCGGCCAAGAGACCCAGTACTTC. This codes for CRASGQETQYF. The gene calls are TRBV20-1 and TRBJ2-5; 7 bases line up with TRBD2. The CDR3 has 11 amino acids. CDR1 and CDR2 (germline): DFQATT, SNEGSKA (reference sequence).

This CDR3 is CASSSGSGTGDTEAFF. The CDR3 coding sequence is TGTGCCAGTAGTAGCGGATCTGGGACAGGGGACACTGAAGCTTTCTTT. V and J are TRBV19 and TRBJ1-1; 10 bases are shared with TRBD1. J lost 3 bases, V lost 4 bases, and 8 bases had no gene match. This CDR3 has 16 residues. From germline, CDR1 is LNHDA and CDR2 SQIVND (reference sequence).

The rearrangement joins TRBV7-2 to TRBJ2-1; no definite D call. Per the germline V gene, CDR1 is SGHTA and CDR2 is FQGNSA. The CDR3 is 12 amino acids. The germline V and J ends were trimmed by 2 bases and 3 bases, with 2 bases remaining between them. The DNA for the CDR3 is TGTGCCAGCAGCTTAAGCTACAATGAGCAGTTCTTC. It translates to CASSLSYNEQFF.

The rearrangement uses TRBV13 and TRBJ2-3; 7 positions match TRBD1. The germline V gene encodes CDR1 PRHDT and CDR2 FYEKMQ (reference sequence). The CDR3 runs 16 residues. Trimming removed 0 bases from V and 8 bases from J; junction bases left unmatched: 11. CDR3 bases: TGTGCCAGCAGCTTAGGCCATACAGGGGCCCTGGGTACGCAGTATTTT. This gives the protein CASSLGHTGALGTQYF.

This clone was observed a handful of times. The DNA for the CDR3 is TGTGCCAGCAGCTTAAGGGGGGACTCCTACAATGAGCAGTTCTTC. Residues: CASSLRGDSYNEQFF. The chain recombines TRBV11-2 with TRBJ2-1, with D possibly being TRBD1 or TRBD2 (6 bases each). The CDR3 spans 15 residues. Germline assignment: CDR1 SGHAT and CDR2 FQNNGV. The ends were cut back, 2 bases at V and 0 bases at J, with 8 bases in the middle.